The next 10 T cell receptor beta chains were all read from a single sample in a study of cytomegalovirus exposure and HLA in healthy donors. Amplification used 60 Vbeta primers and 13 Jbeta primers. The repertoire was sequenced with immunoSEQ multiplex PCR; TCRdb's copy has only in-frame clones and lacks some. The sample consists of roughly 200,000 clones, around 81% of them appearing once. The sequencing sample was made of PBMCs. Source of these receptors: a man aged 30-40 years in good health and CMV-seronegative.

This clone was seen only once. V is TRBV15 and J is TRBJ2-7; D ambiguous. Trimming cost V 0 bases and J 0 bases, with 12 bases left between them. Germline lookup yields CDR1 LNHNV and CDR2 YYDKDF (reference sequence). This CDR3 has 16 amino acids. In DNA, the CDR3 is TGTGCCACCAGCAGAGACCAGGCACCCAGCTCCTACGAGCAGTACTTC. Amino acids: CATSRDQAPSSYEQYF.

This chain connects TRBV2 to TRBJ1-1; TRBD1 agrees at 12 bases. The V gene end was trimmed by 2 bases and the J gene end by 5 bases; junction bases not matched to a gene: 3. Germline V gene sequence: CDR1 SNHLY, CDR2 FYNNEI. CDR3 length equals 15 residues. The CDR3 protein is CASSERDRGRTEAFF. CDR3 sequence (DNA): TGTGCCAGCAGTGAACGGGACAGGGGGCGGACTGAAGCTTTCTTT.

The chain combines TRBV7-9 with TRBJ2-1; D possibly corresponds to TRBD2 (5 bases). Trimming left V 3 bases short and J 0 bases short, with 9 bases between. The CDR3 is made up of 15 amino acids. Germline V gene sequence: CDR1 SEHNR, CDR2 FQNEAQ (reference sequence). CDR3: CASSFPAVSYNEQFF. CDR3 coding DNA: TGTGCCAGCAGCTTCCCAGCGGTCTCCTACAATGAGCAGTTCTTC. Full variable domain (rest looked up from reference TRBV7-9 and TRBJ2-1): DTGVSQNPRHKITKRGQNVTFRCDPISEHNRLYWYRQTLGQGPEFLTYFQNEAQLEKSRLLSDRFSAERPKGSFSTLEIQRTEQGDSAMYLCASSFPAVSYNEQFFGPGTRLTVL.

As to this clone: An end of the junction does not agree with germline; a read error may underlie this. The CDR3 DNA is TGTGCCGGCAGCCCCGGGGGGGCGAACTATGGCTACACCTTC. It is translated as CAGSPGGANYGYTF. The V and J genes are TRBV5-4 and TRBJ1-2; D is possibly TRBD1 (6 bases). Germline CDR1 is SGHNT and CDR2 is YYREEE (reference sequence). The CDR3 sequence is 14 residues long.

The chain's CDR3 is CASSDRDRGSGTQYF. CDR3 coding DNA: TGCGCCAGCAGCGACCGGGACAGGGGTTCAGGGACCCAGTACTTC. The V gene is TRBV4-1, the J gene TRBJ2-5, with 10 positions matching TRBD1. CDR1 and CDR2 from the germline V gene are MGHRA and YSYEKL. This CDR3 region has 15 residues. Unmatched junction bases numbered 10, after V lost 5 bases and J lost 7 bases.

The chain is built from TRBV25-1 and TRBJ1-4; D perhaps matches TRBD1 (6 bases). The germline V gene encodes CDR1 MGHDK and CDR2 SYGVNS. Trimming pared 1 base from V and 7 bases from J, leaving 19 bases between. This CDR3 contains 17 residues. This CDR3 is CASSESQRGGAREKLFF. The CDR3 DNA is TGTGCCAGCAGTGAATCCCAACGGGGGGGGGCGCGTGAAAAACTGTTTTTT.

V is TRBV5-1 and J is TRBJ2-3; 10 positions match TRBD2. The CDR3 spans 16 residues. Germline V gives CDR1 SGHRS, CDR2 YFSETQ. Trimming at V came to 4 bases and at J to 0 bases, leaving 5 bases not matched to a gene. This CDR3 reads CASSLGLASSTDTQYF. The DNA of the CDR3 is TGCGCCAGCAGCCTGGGACTAGCGTCTAGCACAGATACGCAGTATTTT.

This clone appeared a few times. The chain joins TRBV5-1 to TRBJ2-7, with 10 positions matching TRBD1. Germline-derived CDR1 and CDR2 are SGHRS and YFSETQ. V was clipped by 4 bases and J by 3 bases; unmatched bases: 7. The CDR3 has 15 residues. The CDR3 sequence is CASSPTGTGVYEQYF. As DNA, the CDR3 is TGCGCCAGCAGCCCCACCGGGACAGGGGTCTACGAGCAGTACTTC.

The chain carries TRBV27 and TRBJ1-1; 8 positions agree with TRBD1. This CDR3 comprises 13 residues. Trimming removed 7 bases from V and 4 bases from J; junction bases left unmatched: 5. Per the germline V gene, CDR1 is MNHEY and CDR2 is SMNVEV (reference sequence). In DNA form, the CDR3 reads TGTGCCAGCACCCGAACAGGGGGCACTGAAGCTTTCTTT. Translated: CASTRTGGTEAFF.

CDR3 DNA sequence: TGTGCCAGCAGCGTATACGGTGAACGCACAGATACGCAGTATTTT. Its protein is CASSVYGERTDTQYF. The chain combines TRBV9 with TRBJ2-3; no firm D call. CDR1 SGDLS and CDR2 YYNGEE come from the germline V gene. The CDR3 is 15 residues long. Trimming left V 1 base short and J 1 base short, with 10 bases between. The full variable domain, completed using reference TRBV9 and TRBJ2-3, is DSGVTQTPKHLITATGQRVTLRCSPRSGDLSVYWYQQSLDQGLQFLIQYYNGEERAKGNILERFSAQQFPDLHSELNLSSLELGDSALYFCASSVYGERTDTQYFGPGTRLTVL.